Presented here are 23 T cell receptor beta chains from one specimen sequenced in a study of radiotherapy plus CTLA-4 blockade in lung cancer. Libraries were prepared by immunoSEQ multiplex PCR; TCRdb keeps only in-frame clonotypes and omits some of them. The sample shows about 87,000 clones, around nine tenths of them seen only once. The specimen comprised peripheral blood, sampled from a patient treated with radiotherapy plus ipilimumab. The origin of the receptors is a human donor with non-small cell lung cancer that progressed on radiotherapy plus ipilimumab.

The rearrangement links TRBV5-1 to TRBJ2-1; possibly TRBD2 for D (7 bases). The germline V and J ends were trimmed by 1 base and 7 bases, with 15 bases remaining between them. The CDR3 contains 15 residues. Germline V lookup: CDR1 SGHRS, CDR2 YFSETQ. This chain's CDR3 is CASSLFGGPGNEQFF. DNA for the CDR3: TGCGCCAGCAGCTTGTTCGGGGGGCCGGGAAATGAGCAGTTCTTC.

This clone is a singleton in its sample. V gene TRBV2 combines with J gene TRBJ2-5; TRBD2 matches 8 bases. The V gene end was trimmed by 3 bases and the J gene end by 7 bases; junction bases not matched to a gene: 1. CDR1 and CDR2 (germline): SNHLY, FYNNEI. The length of the CDR3 is 12 residues. CDR3 DNA: TGTGCCAGCAGTGACCGGGGGGGGACCCAGTACTTC. Encoded protein: CASSDRGGTQYF.

The chain joins TRBV5-8 to TRBJ1-1, with D perhaps matching TRBD1 (5 bases). Germline V gene lookup returns CDR1 SGHTS and CDR2 YDEGEE. The CDR3 loop spans 15 amino acids. Trimming removed 1 base at V and 0 bases at J, with 10 bases between. The CDR3 reads CASSLTGGLNTEAFF. In DNA, the CDR3 is TGTGCCAGCAGCTTGACCGGGGGACTGAACACTGAAGCTTTCTTT.

This chain uses TRBV19 with TRBJ1-2, with D perhaps matching TRBD1 (6 bases). CDR1 and CDR2 from the germline V gene are LNHDA and SQIVND (reference sequence). The V end lost 6 bases, the J end lost 7 bases, and 21 bases lay between the germline ends. This CDR3 has 15 amino acids. The CDR3 DNA reads as TGTGCCAGTAGGGCCCAAACCACAGGGTCGGTTGGCTACACCTTC. This gives the protein CASRAQTTGSVGYTF.

The chain's CDR3 is CASRRTASSYEQYF. The CDR3 DNA reads TGTGCCAGCAGGAGGACAGCGAGCTCCTACGAGCAGTACTTC. The chain joins TRBV6-5 to TRBJ2-7, with D possibly matching TRBD1 (6 bases). Germline CDR1 is MNHEY and CDR2 is SVGAGI. This CDR3 region has 14 residues. Trimming left V 6 bases short and J 0 bases short, with 12 bases between.

V usage is TRBV7-3 and J usage is TRBJ2-3; D not certain. The V end was cut by 8 bases, the J end by 4 bases, with 4 bases between. Per the germline V gene, CDR1 is SGHTA and CDR2 is FQGTGA. The CDR3 has 10 amino acids. CDR3 bases: TGTGCCAGCCAGCCAGATACGCAGTATTTT. Translated: CASQPDTQYF. Filled out from reference TRBV7-3 and TRBJ2-3, the complete variable domain reads GAGVSQTPSNKVTEKGKYVELRCDPISGHTALYWYRQSLGQGPEFLIYFQGTGAADDSGLPNDRFFAVRPEGSVSTLKIQRTERGDSAVYLCASQPDTQYFGPGTRLTVL.

In this sample, this clone turned up a few times. The chain uses TRBV19 and TRBJ1-5; D possibly corresponds to TRBD1 (5 bases). This CDR3 has 18 amino acids. Trimming cost V 2 bases and J 0 bases, with 17 bases left between them. Germline V gene lookup returns CDR1 LNHDA and CDR2 SQIVND (reference sequence). The CDR3 sequence is CASSINLPTDSSNQPQHF. Here the CDR3 DNA reads TGTGCCAGTAGTATAAACTTACCGACAGATTCTAGCAATCAGCCCCAGCATTTT.

This clone showed up just once. J is TRBJ1-1 and V is TRBV5-4; no reliable D call. V was clipped by 3 bases and J by 0 bases, with 15 bases between them. CDR3 length: 16 amino acids. CDR1 SGHNT and CDR2 YYREEE come from the germline V gene (reference sequence). The CDR3 nucleotides read TGTGCCAGCAGCTCCGTCGCGCGGTCCATGAACACTGAAGCTTTCTTT. Its protein is CASSSVARSMNTEAFF.

The V call is TRBV11-3, the J call TRBJ2-1; 14 nucleotides match TRBD2. Trimming removed 3 bases from V and 0 bases from J; junction bases left unmatched: 7. CDR1 SGHNT and CDR2 YENEEA come from the germline V gene. This CDR3 spans 19 amino acids. Here the CDR3 DNA reads TGTGCCAGCAGCTTTGCAGGGGGACTAGCGGGAGCCTCCTACAATGAGCAGTTCTTC. Protein: CASSFAGGLAGASYNEQFF.

The rearrangement links TRBV18 to TRBJ2-7; 8 bases are a match to TRBD1. V trimming: 5 bases; J trimming: 6 bases; junction bases outside the gene matches: 12. CDR1 is KGHSH, CDR2 LQKENI, per germline. CDR3 size: 15 residues. The CDR3 here is CASSARVGGTGEQYF. The CDR3 coding sequence is TGTGCCAGCTCAGCGAGAGTTGGGGGGACAGGCGAGCAGTACTTC.

V and J are TRBV5-4 and TRBJ2-1, with TRBD2 identical over 10 bases. The CDR3 sequence is 17 residues long. The germline V gene encodes CDR1 SGHNT and CDR2 YYREEE (reference sequence). V dropped 4 bases and J dropped 7; count of bases not matched to a gene: 14. The CDR3: CASSKGVERGGRNEQFF. CDR3 nucleotide sequence: TGTGCCAGCAGCAAGGGAGTGGAGCGGGGGGGCCGTAATGAGCAGTTCTTC.

The chain combines TRBV5-6 with TRBJ2-4; no reliable D call. Trimming shortened V by 0 bases and J by 0 bases, and 19 bases separated the two germline ends. Germline CDR1 SGHDT, CDR2 YYEEEE. The CDR3 covers 19 residues. As DNA, the CDR3 is TGTGCCAGCAGCTTGGGCCCCCTACTCAAGAACCTAGCCAAAAACATTCAGTACTTC. The encoded protein is CASSLGPLLKNLAKNIQYF.

This clone has a handful of counts. The chain uses TRBV11-2 and TRBJ1-5; possibly TRBD1 for D (5 bases). The CDR3 has 13 residues. V dropped 6 bases and J dropped 4 bases, with 10 bases sitting between them. CDR1 SGHAT and CDR2 FQNNGV come from the germline V gene. As DNA, the CDR3 is TGTGCCAGCAGTCTGCACAGGAATCAGCCCCAGCATTTT. Amino acid sequence: CASSLHRNQPQHF. The whole variable domain, filled in from reference TRBV11-2 and TRBJ1-5, reads EAGVAQSPRYKIIEKRQSVAFWCNPISGHATLYWYQQILGQGPKLLIQFQNNGVVDDSQLPKDRFSAERLKGVDSTLKIQPAKLEDSAVYLCASSLHRNQPQHFGDGTRLSIL.

The gene calls are TRBV28 and TRBJ1-1; 7 nucleotides agree with TRBD1. Unmatched junction bases numbered 6, after V lost 4 bases and J lost 4 bases. CDR1 is MDHEN and CDR2 is SYDVKM in the germline V gene. This CDR3 contains 14 residues. CDR3 sequence (DNA): TGTGCCAGCAGTTCACCTGACAGGGTCACTGAAGCTTTCTTT. This gives the protein CASSSPDRVTEAFF.

The CDR3 sequence: CATSPGQGSSGANVLTF. CDR3 coding DNA: TGTGCCACCAGTCCGGGACAGGGGTCCTCTGGGGCCAACGTCCTGACTTTC. V and J are TRBV19 and TRBJ2-6; 10 bases are a match to TRBD1. The CDR3 covers 17 residues. V dropped 10 bases and J dropped 0; count of bases not matched to a gene: 9. Germline CDR1 is LNHDA and CDR2 is SQIVND (reference sequence).

V usage is TRBV11-2 and J usage is TRBJ2-2; perhaps TRBD2 as D (5 bases). CDR1 is SGHAT and CDR2 is FQNNGV in the germline V gene. The V end lost 4 bases, the J end lost 1 base, and 10 bases lay between the germline ends. The CDR3 extends over 15 amino acids. CDR3 coding DNA: TGTGCCAGCAGCTCCCAGGACTGGAACACCGGGGAGCTGTTTTTT. Its translation is CASSSQDWNTGELFF. The whole variable domain, remainder taken from reference TRBV11-2 and TRBJ2-2, is EAGVAQSPRYKIIEKRQSVAFWCNPISGHATLYWYQQILGQGPKLLIQFQNNGVVDDSQLPKDRFSAERLKGVDSTLKIQPAKLEDSAVYLCASSSQDWNTGELFFGEGSRLTVL.

The chain combines TRBV7-9 with TRBJ1-2; no reliable D call. CDR1 is SEHNR, CDR2 FQNEAQ, per germline (reference sequence). The CDR3 consists of 15 residues. Trimming stripped 5 bases from V and 4 bases from J, with 17 bases between. As DNA, the CDR3 is TGTGCCAGCAGCCCCCAAGACTGGGGAAGCTATGGCTACACCTTC. It codes for CASSPQDWGSYGYTF.

This chain connects TRBV28 to TRBJ2-3, with D maybe TRBD2 (5 bases). Deletions cut 8 bases from V and 2 bases from J, with 17 bases between. The CDR3 covers 15 residues. Germline V gene sequence: CDR1 MDHEN, CDR2 SYDVKM. The CDR3 DNA reads TGTGCCAGCTTTTCCGGAGCGGAGTACACAGATACGCAGTATTTT. The encoded protein is CASFSGAEYTDTQYF.

CDR3 amino acids: CAWSVGSGQFF. CDR3 sequence (DNA): TGTGCCTGGAGTGTCGGAAGCGGGCAGTTCTTC. The chain uses TRBV30 and TRBJ2-1, with D perhaps TRBD2 (5 bases). Trimming took 0 bases from V and 12 from J, leaving 9 bases between them. This CDR3 has 11 amino acids. Germline-derived CDR1 and CDR2 are GTSNPN and SVGIG (reference sequence).

The chain combines TRBV10-3 with TRBJ1-2, with 8 bases identical to TRBD1. Germline lookup yields CDR1 ENHRY and CDR2 SYGVKD. J was trimmed by 7 bases and V by 7 bases; bases with no gene match: 11. The length of the CDR3 is 14 residues. In DNA, the CDR3 is TGTGCCATCAAACGGGCAGGGGGCGGTTCTGGCTACACCTTC. Protein: CAIKRAGGGSGYTF.

The chain links TRBV6-1 to TRBJ2-1; 11 bases are a match to TRBD2. CDR1 is MNHNS and CDR2 is SASEGT in the germline V gene. After removal of 4 bases from V and 4 bases from J, the junction contained 3 bases not matched to a gene. The CDR3 has 15 residues. CDR3 sequence reads: CASSVGLAEYNEQFF. The DNA for the CDR3 is TGTGCCAGCAGTGTGGGACTAGCGGAGTACAATGAGCAGTTCTTC.

This chain joins TRBV19 and TRBJ1-5, with D possibly TRBD1 on 6 matching bases. V was shortened by 6 bases and J by 0 bases, with 12 bases between the two germline ends. The CDR3 is made up of 15 amino acids. The V gene's germline CDR1 is LNHDA and CDR2 SQIVND (reference sequence). The CDR3 sequence: CASRYEQGSNQPQHF. The CDR3 DNA reads as TGTGCCAGTAGGTATGAACAGGGTAGCAATCAGCCCCAGCATTTT. Full variable domain (rest looked up from reference TRBV19 and TRBJ1-5): DGGITQSPKYLFRKEGQNVTLSCEQNLNHDAMYWYRQDPGQGLRLIYYSQIVNDFQKGDIAEGYSVSREKKESFPLTVTSAQKNPTAFYLCASRYEQGSNQPQHFGDGTRLSIL.

This chain uses TRBV6-5 with TRBJ1-2, with D maybe TRBD1 (6 bases). Per germline, CDR1 MNHEY and CDR2 SVGAGI. The germline V and J ends were trimmed by 5 bases and 4 bases, with 14 bases remaining between them. The CDR3 runs 14 residues. The CDR3 is CASSPTGPPYGYTF. The DNA of the CDR3 is TGTGCCAGCAGTCCGACAGGCCCCCCCTATGGCTACACCTTC.